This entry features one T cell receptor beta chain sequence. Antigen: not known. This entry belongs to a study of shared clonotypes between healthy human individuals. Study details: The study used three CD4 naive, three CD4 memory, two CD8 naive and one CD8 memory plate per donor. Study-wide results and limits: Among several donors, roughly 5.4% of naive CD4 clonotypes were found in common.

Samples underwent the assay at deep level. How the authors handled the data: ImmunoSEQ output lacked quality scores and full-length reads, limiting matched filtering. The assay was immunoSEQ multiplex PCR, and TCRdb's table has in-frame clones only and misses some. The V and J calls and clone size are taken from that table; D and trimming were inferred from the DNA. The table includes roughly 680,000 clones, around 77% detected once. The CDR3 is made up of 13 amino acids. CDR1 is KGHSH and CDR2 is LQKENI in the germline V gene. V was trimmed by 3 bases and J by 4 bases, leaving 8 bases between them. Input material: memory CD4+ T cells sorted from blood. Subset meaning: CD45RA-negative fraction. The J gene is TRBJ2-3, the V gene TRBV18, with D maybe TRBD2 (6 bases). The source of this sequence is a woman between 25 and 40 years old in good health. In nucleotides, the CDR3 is TGTGCCAGCTCACCGGCGGGGCCAGATACGCAGTATTTT. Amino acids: CASSPAGPDTQYF.